The clone carrying this T cell receptor beta chain is a singleton in its sample. The CDR3 length is 16 residues. The study recruited people aged about 18 to 90 years across more than 20 US areas. Cohorts were determined from participant-reported clinical history. Per the original data handling: Amplification of reference gene primers provided the estimated nucleated cell counts. The protocol was immunoSEQ multiplex PCR, while the TCRdb copy is restricted to in-frame clones and leaves out a portion. That table furnishes V, J and clone size, whereas the DNA furnished D and trimming. In the table there are around 270,000 clones, 88% of which are singletons. The data are from a study of blood T cell repertoires in COVID-19. Whole-study context: Donors in the United States, Italy and Spain gave samples during acute or convalescent COVID-19.

This sequence was found in a woman in her thirties or forties who had been exposed to COVID-19. The sample taken for sequencing was PBMCs or T cells enriched from blood (not recorded which). This chain uses TRBV21-1 with TRBJ1-5; TRBD1 is the table's D call, not checked against the DNA. TRBV21-1 is listed as a pseudogene. Here the CDR3 reads CASSKAQTGGGQPQHF. The CDR3 nucleotides read TGTGCCAGCAGCAAAGCGCAGACAGGGGGCGGGCAGCCCCAGCATTTT.